The sequence of this TCR beta chain was determined in a study of regulatory T cells in long-lasting Graves disease (dated by TCRdb to about 2021). Study-wide context: Persistent Graves' disease was defined as antithyroid drug treatment for over 5 years with persistently positive TSH receptor autoantibodies. Persistent Graves' disease patients were compared with newly diagnosed Graves' disease patients by peripheral blood TCR sequencing and RNA sequencing. Antithyroid drugs had been taken for about 10.3 years on average by persistent Graves' disease patients in the clinical cohort. TCR sequencing covered 13 persistent and around 20 newly diagnosed Graves' disease patients, around 35 samples in total. The study was conducted in China and was registered as a clinical trial.

Library generation was performed with multiplex PCR. Sequencing used an Illumina HiSeq 4000. CDR3 regions were amplified by Arm-PCR with iRepertoire HTBI primers to construct TCR beta libraries. Before sequencing, the PCR products underwent gel purification. Per the authors' processing: A total of fewer than 80 TRBV and approximately 13 TRBJ segments were identified across samples and were used for gene usage analysis of CDR3 amino acid clonotypes. Filtered high-quality paired reads were merged into contigs using COPE and FqMerger. BLAST was used to align contigs to IMGT TRBV, TRBD and TRBJ reference genes, with CDR3 defined following IMGT. Clonotypes above 0.1% frequency were classified as highly expanded clones. Repertoire diversity was measured by Shannon entropy, and V-J evenness by the Gini coefficient. Public clonotypes were defined as clonotypes shared by more than one individual. The public reads were reanalyzed by TCRdb: fastp trimming at Q25, MiXCR alignment, in-frame beta chains only. Rows are combined by CDR3 protein, so each entry shows the most common genes and DNA. In this record, the V and J calls reflect TCRdb's handling and not the investigators' own analysis. The sample includes about 340,000 distinct CDR3 sequences, with around a fifth observed a single time. The ten largest clonotypes hold 29% of the sample.

The time point label here, explained by the study, means: persistent/refractory GD, antithyroid drugs over 5 years with positive TRAb. For both TCR sequencing and RNA sequencing, RNA was extracted from PBMCs in TRIzol. The diagnosis of Graves' disease was made according to American Thyroid Association guidelines. Patients were recruited from an endocrinology department in Xi'an, China. Each patient gave 7 to 9.5 milliliters of peripheral blood, collected in an EDTA anticoagulant tube. Ficoll Paque Plus density gradient separation was used to isolate PBMCs, and no additional T cell sorting was done. An Agilent 2100 Bioanalyzer and agarose gel were used to assess RNA quality, and a NanoDrop 2000 was used to measure RNA concentration. V trim: 6 bases; J trim: 6 bases; unmatched bases: 13. Inclusive of the bounding cysteine and phenylalanine, the CDR3 is 14 residues long. CDR3 DNA is the only sequence kept; it has 42 bases, read in frame from the first base. The germline V gene encodes CDR1 DFQATT and CDR2 SNEGSKA (reference sequence).

About this clonotype itself: This receptor's antigen is unknown. No quality values exist for individual bases; no much larger clone is one base distant.

Study-level results and caveats: Patients with persistent disease shared more public clonotypes (fewer than 3,000) than newly diagnosed patients did (more than 900). The authors noted that the small sample size was a limitation that may lower accuracy. Lower TCR Shannon entropy and fewer highly expanded clones were observed in persistent Graves' disease patients than in newly diagnosed patients, which suggested clonal expansion. Only peripheral blood was studied, because thyroid tissue, the primary lesion, was inaccessible. Preferential use of TRBV28, TRBJ1-2 and TRBJ2-5 was observed in persistent disease, whereas TRBV20-1 and TRBJ2-1 were favored in newly diagnosed disease. Sequencing and analysis were restricted to the TCR beta chain.

This TCR derives from a female donor with Graves disease. The chain is made from TRBV20-1 and TRBJ2-7; a stretch of 8 junction bases matches TRBD1. Sequenced here: peripheral blood mononuclear cells (PBMCs), sampled when the disease was refractory, from a patient treated with antithyroid drugs. The sequence in DNA is TGCAGTGCGAGTAAGGACAGGGTGGATGGCGAGCAGTACTTC. This translates into CSASKDRVDGEQYF.